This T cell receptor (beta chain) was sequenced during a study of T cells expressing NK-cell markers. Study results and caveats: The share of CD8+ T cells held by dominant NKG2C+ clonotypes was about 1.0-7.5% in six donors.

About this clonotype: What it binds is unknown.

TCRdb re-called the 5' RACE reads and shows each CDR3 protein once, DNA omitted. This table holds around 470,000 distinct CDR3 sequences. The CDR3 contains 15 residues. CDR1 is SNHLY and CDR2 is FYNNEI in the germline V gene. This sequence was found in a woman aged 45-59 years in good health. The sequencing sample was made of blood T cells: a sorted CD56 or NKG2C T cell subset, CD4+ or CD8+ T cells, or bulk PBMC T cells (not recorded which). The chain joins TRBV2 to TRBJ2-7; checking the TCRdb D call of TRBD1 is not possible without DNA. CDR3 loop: CASSATAGTSYEQYF.